One and the same sample provided the 23 T cell receptor beta chains below, sequenced in a study of Ad26.COV2.S vaccination and SARS-CoV-2 variants (dated by TCRdb to 2020 to 2022). The library was prepared using the immunoSEQ multiplex PCR assay. TCRdb took this table from immuneACCESS and kept in-frame rearrangements with V and J called. Such tables lack part of the clones; where checked against another copy, unresolved V genes explain under half of the gap, and the rest is unexplained. Across this sample there are some 410,000 clones, with 80% to 95% seen only once. The leading ten clones occupy around 1.7% of the sample. This sample's treatment or condition label indicates: around 19 received Ad26.COV2.S at low or high dose, single or two shots; about 5 received placebo; per-sample allocation not given. Repertoires of vaccine and placebo recipients were sequenced from samples collected on day 63 after the first injection.

The sample in question was peripheral blood, obtained in a trial of Ad26.COV2.S vaccine versus placebo. The receptors were sampled from a person between 18 and 59 years old who received the Ad26.COV2.S COVID-19 vaccine or a placebo.

The J gene is TRBJ2-1, the V gene TRBV4-1; TRBD2 aligns across 13 bases. Germline CDR1 reads MGHRA; CDR2 reads YSYEKL. The CDR3 spans 17 residues. V shed 4 bases and J 2 bases; nucleotides not matched to a gene: 5. The CDR3 DNA follows: TGCGCCAGCAGCCCACTAGCGGGGGGGCTGACCTACAATGAGCAGTTCTTC. Protein product: CASSPLAGGLTYNEQFF.

As DNA, the CDR3 is TGCGCCAGTCCCGGGACAGCCCAGAACACTGAAGCTTTCTTT. Residues: CASPGTAQNTEAFF. V usage is TRBV5-1 and J usage is TRBJ1-1; 7 nucleotides line up with TRBD1. This CDR3 comprises 14 residues. J gave up 1 base and V 8 bases, and 8 bases lay outside the gene matches. Germline-derived CDR1 and CDR2 are SGHRS and YFSETQ. The variable domain in full, completed from reference TRBV5-1 and TRBJ1-1, reads KAGVTQTPRYLIKTRGQQVTLSCSPISGHRSVSWYQQTPGQGLQFLFEYFSETQRNKGNFPGRFSGRQFSNSRSEMNVSTLELGDSALYLCASPGTAQNTEAFFGQGTRLTVV.

This chain links TRBV29-1 with TRBJ2-1; 12 nucleotides line up with TRBD2. The CDR3 length is 14 residues. Looked up from germline, CDR1 is SQVTM and CDR2 is ANQGSEA. V gave up 8 bases and J gave up 0 bases; unmatched junction bases: 2. The CDR3, as DNA: TGCAGCACTAGCGGGGGGAGCTCCTACAATGAGCAGTTCTTC. Its protein product is CSTSGGSSYNEQFF.

The chain links TRBV25-1 to TRBJ2-3; possibly TRBD2 for D (7 bases). With 7 bases removed from V and 5 bases from J, the gap between germline ends came to 13 bases. Germline loops: CDR1 MGHDK, CDR2 SYGVNS. The CDR3 totals 13 residues. As DNA, the CDR3 is TGTGCCAGCACCGAGGGGGGGGGAGATACGCAGTATTTT. It yields the protein CASTEGGGDTQYF.

A word on this clone: Other DNA sequences in the sample encode the same CDR3. The rearrangement links TRBV9 to TRBJ2-5; TRBD2 is a possible D gene (7 bases). Trimming cost V 0 bases and J 4 bases, with 13 bases left between them. Germline V gives CDR1 SGDLS, CDR2 YYNGEE. The CDR3 is 15 residues long. The CDR3 DNA is TGTGCCAGCAGCGTAGATGGGGGGGGCCTAGAGACCCAGTACTTC. It translates to CASSVDGGGLETQYF.

This chain uses TRBV3-1 (or the pseudogene TRBV3-2) with TRBJ2-1; no reliable D call. Germline values: CDR1 LGHDT, CDR2 YNNKEL (reference sequence). With 0 bases removed from V and 0 bases from J, the gap between germline ends came to 6 bases. CDR3 length: 15 amino acids. The CDR3 region is CASSQEIVSYNEQFF. The CDR3 bases are TGTGCCAGCAGCCAAGAGATCGTCTCCTACAATGAGCAGTTCTTC.

The V and J genes are TRBV9 and TRBJ2-7, with a possible D match to TRBD1 (5 bases). V dropped 4 bases and J dropped 0 bases, with 8 bases sitting between them. From germline, CDR1 is SGDLS and CDR2 YYNGEE. This CDR3 has 13 amino acids. CDR3 DNA: TGTGCCAGCAGCCCGACAGTCTCCTACGAGCAGTACTTC. Its protein product is CASSPTVSYEQYF.

J is TRBJ2-1 and V is TRBV7-9, with a weak D call TRBD2 (6 bases). The length of the CDR3 is 15 residues. V lost 2 bases and J lost 8, with 16 bases in between. The germline gives CDR1 SEHNR, CDR2 FQNEAQ (reference sequence). The CDR3 region is CASSLTGVLIDEQFF. The DNA for the CDR3 is TGTGCCAGCAGCTTAACGGGGGTTCTAATAGATGAGCAGTTCTTC.

This chain links TRBV5-1 with TRBJ2-7; D gene ambiguous. The CDR3 runs to 14 residues. Trimming took 1 base from V and 1 from J, leaving 9 bases between them. Per the germline V gene, CDR1 is SGHRS and CDR2 is YFSETQ. This CDR3 is CASSLTRDSYEQYF. The CDR3 DNA sequence: TGCGCCAGCAGCTTGACAAGGGATTCCTACGAGCAGTACTTC.

The count of this clone is one. The chain couples TRBV10-2 to TRBJ1-5, with D possibly being TRBD1 (5 bases). V lost 2 bases and J 14 bases, leaving 16 bases between the germline ends. The CDR3 covers 13 residues. Germline lookup yields CDR1 WSHSY and CDR2 SAAADI. The CDR3 is CASSERGADRKHF. The CDR3 DNA reads TGCGCCAGCAGTGAGCGTGGGGCTGACCGAAAGCATTTT.

This chain links TRBV3-1 (or the pseudogene TRBV3-2) with TRBJ2-3; 7 nucleotides line up with TRBD2. This CDR3 spans 13 amino acids. Germline lookup yields CDR1 LGHDT and CDR2 YNNKEL (reference sequence). With V trimmed by 2 bases and J by 11 bases, 7 bases remained unmatched. CDR3 DNA: TGTGCCAGCAGCCAACACGGGGGGATGAGGCAGTATTTT. Translation gives CASSQHGGMRQYF.

The rearrangement joins TRBV4-1 to TRBJ1-2; no reliable D call. Trimming left V 0 bases short and J 0 bases short, with 11 bases between. The CDR3 is 16 residues long. CDR1 MGHRA and CDR2 YSYEKL come from the germline V gene. The CDR3 DNA reads as TGCGCCAGCAGCCAAGATAGGCAGCAAGCTAACTATGGCTACACCTTC. As protein: CASSQDRQQANYGYTF.

The rearrangement uses TRBV29-1 and TRBJ2-6; maybe TRBD1 (5 bases). From germline, CDR1 is SQVTM and CDR2 ANQGSEA. The CDR3 extends over 16 amino acids. Trimming cost V 7 bases and J 2 bases, with 18 bases left between them. The CDR3, as DNA: TGCAGCGCCCGGCTGGAAGGGGCAGCTGGGGCCAACGTCCTGACTTTC. Translating it yields CSARLEGAAGANVLTF. The full variable domain, with the rest looked up from reference TRBV29-1 and TRBJ2-6, is SAVISQKPSRDICQRGTSLTIQCQVDSQVTMMFWYRQQPGQSLTLIATANQGSEATYESGFVIDKFPISRPNLTFSTLTVSNMSPEDSSIYLCSARLEGAAGANVLTFGAGSRLTVL.

The chain carries TRBV27 and TRBJ1-4; weak D call: TRBD1 (5 bases). Trimming shortened V by 4 bases and J by 8 bases, and 11 bases separated the two germline ends. Per germline, CDR1 MNHEY and CDR2 SMNVEV (reference sequence). This CDR3 is built from 13 residues. CDR3 residues: CASSYQGEEKLFF. In DNA form, the CDR3 reads TGTGCCAGCAGTTATCAGGGAGAGGAAAAACTGTTTTTT.

The CDR3 reads CASSSGLAGGDTQYF. The CDR3 DNA reads as TGTGCCAGCAGCTCGGGACTAGCGGGGGGAGATACGCAGTATTTT. The chain combines TRBV7-2 with TRBJ2-3; 15 bases agree with TRBD2. V dropped 4 bases and J dropped 5; count of bases not matched to a gene: 1. Germline CDR1 reads SGHTA; CDR2 reads FQGNSA. The CDR3 is 15 residues long.

This chain uses TRBV20-1 with TRBJ2-1; the match to TRBD2 covers 7 bases. The CDR3 sequence is 11 residues long. The V segment lost 6 bases and the J segment 8 bases; nucleotides outside the gene matches: 4. Germline CDR1 and CDR2: DFQATT and SNEGSKA (reference sequence). CDR3 region: CSAPAGYEQFF. For the CDR3, the DNA is TGCAGTGCCCCAGCGGGGTATGAGCAGTTCTTC.

J is TRBJ1-2 and V is TRBV9, with D possibly matching TRBD1 (6 bases). The CDR3 spans 14 residues. The V gene lost 0 bases and the J gene lost 2 bases, with 8 bases spanning the gap. Germline CDR1 is SGDLS and CDR2 is YYNGEE. CDR3 in amino acids: CASSVDDRNYGYTF. DNA for the CDR3: TGTGCCAGCAGCGTAGACGACAGGAACTATGGCTACACCTTC.

The V and J genes are TRBV9 and TRBJ2-3, with D tentatively TRBD1 or TRBD2 (6 bases each). This CDR3 is 17 amino acids long. CDR1 is SGDLS, CDR2 YYNGEE, per germline. Between the trimmed V and J ends, which lost 4 bases and 6 bases, there was a span of 24 bases. The chain's CDR3 is CASSFTPQPRGGDTQYF. The CDR3 DNA sequence: TGTGCCAGCAGCTTCACACCCCAGCCCAGAGGGGGGGATACGCAGTATTTT.

The chain recombines TRBV6-2 or TRBV6-3 with TRBJ1-2; D remains ambiguous. Per the germline V gene, CDR1 is MNHEY and CDR2 is SVGEGT. Trimming removed 0 bases from V and 9 bases from J, with 8 bases in between. This CDR3 has 12 residues. The chain's CDR3 is CASSYSGYRYTF. The CDR3 bases are TGTGCCAGCAGTTACTCTGGGTATCGCTACACCTTC.

This clone was found once. The rearrangement uses TRBV2 and TRBJ1-4; 10 bases match TRBD1. The V gene end was trimmed by 5 bases and the J gene end by 6 bases; junction bases not matched to a gene: 3. Germline V CDR1 and CDR2: SNHLY, FYNNEI. The CDR3 runs to 14 residues. CDR3 amino acids: CASSTGTGDEKLFF. CDR3 bases: TGTGCCAGCAGTACCGGGACAGGGGATGAAAAACTGTTTTTT.

This sequence joins TRBV11-2 and TRBJ1-1; D is undetermined. The CDR3 length is 17 residues. V was shortened by 3 bases and J by 0 bases, with 17 bases between the two germline ends. Per germline, CDR1 SGHAT and CDR2 FQNNGV. CDR3 loop: CASSFLRASTLNTEAFF. The CDR3 region has the DNA TGTGCCAGCAGCTTTTTAAGGGCCAGCACCCTGAACACTGAAGCTTTCTTT.

This chain uses TRBV11-2 with TRBJ1-1; the match to TRBD1 covers 8 bases. V was clipped by 1 base and J by 7 bases; unmatched bases: 8. The germline V gene encodes CDR1 SGHAT and CDR2 FQNNGV. The CDR3 has 15 amino acids. The CDR3 is CASSLVGPGTGEAFF. CDR3 sequence (DNA): TGTGCCAGCAGCTTAGTGGGGCCCGGGACAGGTGAAGCTTTCTTT.

This clone appeared a single time. V gene TRBV20-1 combines with J gene TRBJ1-2, with a weak D call TRBD1 (5 bases). Trimming cost V 3 bases and J 6 bases, with 14 bases left between them. CDR1 is DFQATT, CDR2 SNEGSKA, per germline (reference sequence). The CDR3 spans 13 residues. CDR3 region: CSASEGVSHGYTF. The CDR3 DNA reads as TGCAGTGCTAGTGAAGGGGTTTCCCATGGCTACACCTTC.